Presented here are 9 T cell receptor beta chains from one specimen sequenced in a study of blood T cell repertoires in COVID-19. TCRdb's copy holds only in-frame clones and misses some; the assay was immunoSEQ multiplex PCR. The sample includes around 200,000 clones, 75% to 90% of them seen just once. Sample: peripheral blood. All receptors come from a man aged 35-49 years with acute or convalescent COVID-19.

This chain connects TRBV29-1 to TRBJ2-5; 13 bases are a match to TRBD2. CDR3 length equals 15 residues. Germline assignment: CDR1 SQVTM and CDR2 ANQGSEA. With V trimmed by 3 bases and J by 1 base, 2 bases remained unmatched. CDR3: CSVDGTSGAQETQYF. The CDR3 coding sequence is TGCAGCGTTGATGGGACTAGCGGGGCCCAAGAGACCCAGTACTTC.

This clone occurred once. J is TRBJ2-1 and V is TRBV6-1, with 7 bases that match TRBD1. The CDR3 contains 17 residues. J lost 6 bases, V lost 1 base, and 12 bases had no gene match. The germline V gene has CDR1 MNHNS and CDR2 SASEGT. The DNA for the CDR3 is TGTGCCAGCAGTGAAGTTAGGGGGCCCACCCGTTCCAATGAGCAGTTCTTC. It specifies CASSEVRGPTRSNEQFF.

The CDR3 DNA reads as TGTGCCAGCAGCGACGGGGGACCCCAGCCCCAGCATTTT. It specifies CASSDGGPQPQHF. This chain connects TRBV6-5 to TRBJ1-5; D may be TRBD1 (5 bases). The CDR3 is made up of 13 amino acids. V was clipped by 6 bases and J by 7 bases, with 13 bases between them. Germline CDR1 and CDR2: MNHEY and SVGAGI.

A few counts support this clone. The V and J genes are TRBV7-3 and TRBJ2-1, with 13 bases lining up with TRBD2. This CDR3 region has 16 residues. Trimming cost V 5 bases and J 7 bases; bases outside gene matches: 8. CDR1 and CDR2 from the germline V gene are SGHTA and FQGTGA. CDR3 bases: TGTGCCAGCAGCCCGACTAGCGGGAGGTTAGGGAATGAGCAGTTCTTC. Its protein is CASSPTSGRLGNEQFF.

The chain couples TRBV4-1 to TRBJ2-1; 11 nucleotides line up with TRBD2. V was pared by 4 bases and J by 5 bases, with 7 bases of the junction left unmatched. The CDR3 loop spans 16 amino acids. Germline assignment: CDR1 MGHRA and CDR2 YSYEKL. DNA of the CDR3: TGCGCCAGCAGCCGCTTCGGGACTAGCGGCAACAATGAGCAGTTCTTC. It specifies CASSRFGTSGNNEQFF.

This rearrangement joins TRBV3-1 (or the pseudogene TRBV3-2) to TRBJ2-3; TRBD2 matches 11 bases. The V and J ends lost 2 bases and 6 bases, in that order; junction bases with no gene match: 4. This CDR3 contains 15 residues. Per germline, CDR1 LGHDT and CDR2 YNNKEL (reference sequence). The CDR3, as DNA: TGTGCCAGCAGCCAACTAGCGGGGGGACCGGATACGCAGTATTTT. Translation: CASSQLAGGPDTQYF.

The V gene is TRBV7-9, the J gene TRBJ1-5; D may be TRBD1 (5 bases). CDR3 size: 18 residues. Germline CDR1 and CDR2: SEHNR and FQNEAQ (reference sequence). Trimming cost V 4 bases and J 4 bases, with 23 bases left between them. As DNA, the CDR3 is TGTGCCAGCAGCTCGGGGGGAGGCTACTACGGCCCTAATCAGCCCCAGCATTTT. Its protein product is CASSSGGGYYGPNQPQHF.

CDR3 nucleotides: TGCGCCAGCAATGGGGGCCGGGAAAAACTGTTTTTT. Protein sequence: CASNGGREKLFF. The V call is TRBV5-1, the J call TRBJ1-4, with D perhaps TRBD1 (6 bases). This CDR3 contains 12 residues. V gave up 6 bases and J gave up 8 bases, with 11 bases separating them. Germline V CDR1 and CDR2: SGHRS, YFSETQ.

In DNA form, the CDR3 reads TGTGCCAGCAGCTTTTTGGAGGGACGGGAGCAGTACTTC. Encoded protein: CASSFLEGREQYF. The J gene is TRBJ2-7, the V gene TRBV7-9; perhaps TRBD2 as D (6 bases). The CDR3 extends over 13 amino acids. The germline V gene encodes CDR1 SEHNR and CDR2 FQNEAQ (reference sequence). Trimming cost V 3 bases and J 7 bases, with 13 bases left between them.